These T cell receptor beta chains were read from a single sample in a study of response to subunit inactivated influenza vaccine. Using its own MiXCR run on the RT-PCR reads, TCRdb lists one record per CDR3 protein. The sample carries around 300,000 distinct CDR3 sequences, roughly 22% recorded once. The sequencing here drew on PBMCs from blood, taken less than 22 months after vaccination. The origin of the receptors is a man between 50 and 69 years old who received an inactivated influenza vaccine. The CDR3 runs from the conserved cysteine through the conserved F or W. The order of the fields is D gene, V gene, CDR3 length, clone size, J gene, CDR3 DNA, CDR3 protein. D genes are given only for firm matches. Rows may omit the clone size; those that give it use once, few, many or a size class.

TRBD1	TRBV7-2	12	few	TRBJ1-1	TGTGCCAGCAGCCTGACAGGGTTCGAACCTTTCTTT	CASSLTGFEPFF
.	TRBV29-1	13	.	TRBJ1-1	TGCAGCGTTGGAACTCAGGGGAACACTGAAGCTTTCTTT	CSVGTQGNTEAFF
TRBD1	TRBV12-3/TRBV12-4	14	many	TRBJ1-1	TGTGCCAGCAGCCCGACAGGGGGCTTTACTGAAGCTTTCTTT	CASSPTGGFTEAFF
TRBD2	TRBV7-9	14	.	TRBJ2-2	TGTGCCAGCGCAACTAGCGCGAACACCGGGGAGCTGTTTTTT	CASATSANTGELFF
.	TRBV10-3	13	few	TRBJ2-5	TGTGCCATCAGTGAGACTAACCAAGAGACCCAGTACTTC	CAISETNQETQYF
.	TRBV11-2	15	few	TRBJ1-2	TGTGCCAGCAGCTCAATCCTTGACAGTGTATATGGCTACACCTTC	CASSSILDSVYGYTF
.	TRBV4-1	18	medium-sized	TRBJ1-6	TGCGCCAGCAGCCAAGAACCCCCTCAACAGGGATTCAGTTCACCCCTCCACTTT	CASSQEPPQQGFSSPLHF
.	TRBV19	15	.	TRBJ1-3	TGTGCCAGTAGTATGGAGCGAGTCTCTGGAAACACCATATATTTT	CASSMERVSGNTIYF
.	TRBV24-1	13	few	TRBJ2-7	TGTGCCACCAGTGGGTCGGATCTCTACGAGCAGTACTTC	CATSGSDLYEQYF
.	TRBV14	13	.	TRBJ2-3	TGTGCCAGCAGCCAAGTCCAAAGCGGAACGCAGTATTTT	CASSQVQSGTQYF
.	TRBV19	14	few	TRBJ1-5	TGTGCCAGTAGTCTGGAGGATCGCAATCAGCCCCAGCATTTT	CASSLEDRNQPQHF
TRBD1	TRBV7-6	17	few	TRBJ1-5	TGTGCCAGCAGCGCAGGACAGGGGTGGGCAAGCAATCAGCCCCAGCATTTT	CASSAGQGWASNQPQHF
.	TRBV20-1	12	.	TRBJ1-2	TGCAGTGCTAGTTCCGGGAGAGATGGCTACACCTTC	CSASSGRDGYTF
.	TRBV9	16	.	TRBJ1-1	TGTGCCAGCAGCGTAGGTCAGGCAGCCCTGAACACTGAAGCTTTCTTT	CASSVGQAALNTEAFF
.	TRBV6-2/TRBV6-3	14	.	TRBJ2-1	TGTGCCAGCAGTTACTCACAGAGTTACCATGAGCAGTTCTTC	CASSYSQSYHEQFF
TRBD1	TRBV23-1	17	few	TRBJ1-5	TGCGCCAGCAGTCAACGGGACAGGGGGCTTTGGAATCAGCCCCAGCATTTT	CASSQRDRGLWNQPQHF
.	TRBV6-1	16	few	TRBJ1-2	TGTGCCAGCAGTGGGATCGGACAGCTCTTTAACTATGGCTACACCTTC	CASSGIGQLFNYGYTF
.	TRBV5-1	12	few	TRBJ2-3	TGCGCCAGCAGCTTGACAGGAGATACGCAGTATTTT	CASSLTGDTQYF
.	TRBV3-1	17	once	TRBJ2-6	TGTGCCAGCAGCGCTACCCCGTCTACAGAGGGGGCCAACGTCCTGACTTTC	CASSATPSTEGANVLTF
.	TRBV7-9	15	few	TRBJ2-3	TGTGCCAGCAGCTTATCGAGCGGACTCACAGATACGCAGTATTTT	CASSLSSGLTDTQYF
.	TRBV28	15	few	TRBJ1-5	TGTGCCAGCAGTTTCGTCTATAATAGCAATCAGCCCCAGCATTTT	CASSFVYNSNQPQHF
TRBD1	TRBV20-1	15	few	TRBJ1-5	TGCAGTGCTAGAAGACGCGGGACAGCGGATCAGCCCCAGCATTTT	CSARRRGTADQPQHF
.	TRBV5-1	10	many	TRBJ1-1	TGCGCCAGCAGAGACGGGGAAACTTTCTTT	CASRDGETFF
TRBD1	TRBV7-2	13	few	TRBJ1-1	TGTGCCAGCAGCTCGGGACAGTTAACTGAAGCTTTCTTT	CASSSGQLTEAFF
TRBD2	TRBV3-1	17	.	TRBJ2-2	TGTGCCAGCAGCGAAGAGATACAAGCGGGAGGGACCGGGGAGCTGTTTTTT	CASSEEIQAGGTGELFF
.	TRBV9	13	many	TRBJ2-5	TGTGCCAGCAGCGTAGGACCCCAAGAGACCCAGTACTTC	CASSVGPQETQYF
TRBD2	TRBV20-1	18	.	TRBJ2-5	TGCAGTGCTAGAGATGAGTTGGCGTCTAGCGGGAGTTCGGAGACCCAGTACTTC	CSARDELASSGSSETQYF
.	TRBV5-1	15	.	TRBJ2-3	TGCGCCAGCAGCTTTGGCGGACAGTCCACAGATACGCAGTATTTT	CASSFGGQSTDTQYF
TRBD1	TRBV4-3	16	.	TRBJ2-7	TGCGCCAGCAGCCGGGACCAGACAGGGCGAGTCTACGAGCAGTACTTC	CASSRDQTGRVYEQYF
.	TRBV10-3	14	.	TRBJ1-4	TGTGCCATCAGTGAGCTGGCCGAGAGTGAAAAACTGTTTTTT	CAISELAESEKLFF
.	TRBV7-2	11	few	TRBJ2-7	TGTGCCAGCAGCCACACCTACGAGCAGTACTTC	CASSHTYEQYF
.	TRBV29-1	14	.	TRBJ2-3	TGCAGCGTTGCTAAAGGGACCAGCACAGATACGCAGTATTTT	CSVAKGTSTDTQYF
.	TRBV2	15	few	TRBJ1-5	TGTGCCAGCAGATTCGGGGGGGCTCCGAGTCAGCCCCAGCATTTT	CASRFGGAPSQPQHF
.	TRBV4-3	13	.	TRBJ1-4	TGCGCCAGCAGCATGGCCCAGCCTGGAAAACTGTTTTTT	CASSMAQPGKLFF
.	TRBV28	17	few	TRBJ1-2	TGTGCCAGCAGTTTAGTTACCAACGCCCTTAACTATGGCGGCTACACCTTC	CASSLVTNALNYGGYTF
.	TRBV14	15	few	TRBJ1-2	TGTGCCAGCAGCCAAGAGCCCAGGGGTAACTATGGCTACACCTTC	CASSQEPRGNYGYTF
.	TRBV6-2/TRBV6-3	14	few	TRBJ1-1	TGTGCCAGCAGTTACGGGGGAAGGAACACTGAAGCTTTCTTT	CASSYGGRNTEAFF
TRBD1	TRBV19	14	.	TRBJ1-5	TGTGCCAGTAGTATAGAAGGGGGCGGCCAGCCCCAGCATTTT	CASSIEGGGQPQHF
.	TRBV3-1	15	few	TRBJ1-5	TGTGCCAGCAGCCCGGGACACATTAGCAATCAGCCCCAGCATTTT	CASSPGHISNQPQHF
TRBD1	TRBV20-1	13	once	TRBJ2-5	TGCAGTGCTAGGTTAGGGGGCCGGGAGACCCAGTACTTC	CSARLGGRETQYF
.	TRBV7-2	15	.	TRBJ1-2	TGTGCCAGCAGCTTAATGCCAAGGACCTTCTATGGCTACACCTTC	CASSLMPRTFYGYTF
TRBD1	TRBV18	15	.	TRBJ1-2	TGTGCCAGCTCACCAGGGACAGCGTCTAACTATGGCTACACCTTC	CASSPGTASNYGYTF
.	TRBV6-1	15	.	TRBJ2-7	TGTGCCAGCAGGAGACCATCGGGGGCAACTTACGAGCAGTACTTC	CASRRPSGATYEQYF
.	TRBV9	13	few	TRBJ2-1	TGTGCCAGCAGCGCCCGTTACGACAATGAGCAGTTCTTC	CASSARYDNEQFF
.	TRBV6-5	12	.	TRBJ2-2	TGTGCCAGCAGTTACGGAGCCGGGGAGCTGTTTTTT	CASSYGAGELFF
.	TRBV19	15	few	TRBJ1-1	TGTGCCAGTATACGGAGGGAGGGAGAGAACACTGAAGCTTTCTTT	CASIRREGENTEAFF